The 23 T cell receptor beta chains below all came from one sample that was sequenced in a study of PD-1 blockade in mismatch repair-deficient tumors. The protocol was immunoSEQ multiplex PCR, while the TCRdb copy is restricted to in-frame clones and leaves out a portion. The sample lists about 120,000 clones, around three quarters occurring once. Material: peripheral blood, obtained roughly 13 months after starting pembrolizumab. The origin of the receptors is an adult with mismatch repair-deficient cancer.

The chain employs TRBV28 and TRBJ1-1, with TRBD1 identical over 7 bases. CDR3 length: 15 residues. V lost 4 bases and J lost 1; bases outside the gene matches: 6. CDR1 MDHEN and CDR2 SYDVKM come from the germline V gene. The chain's CDR3 is CASSYPGTANTEAFF. CDR3 nucleotide sequence: TGTGCCAGCAGTTACCCCGGGACAGCGAACACTGAAGCTTTCTTT.

V and J are TRBV13 and TRBJ2-1; D assignment may be TRBD1 or TRBD2 (5 bases each). CDR3 size: 16 residues. CDR1 and CDR2 from the germline V gene are PRHDT and FYEKMQ (reference sequence). V was clipped by 4 bases and J by 3 bases, with 16 bases between them. The DNA for the CDR3 is TGTGCCAGCAGCTCCTCGGGGCAGACCCTCTACAATGAGCAGTTCTTC. As protein: CASSSSGQTLYNEQFF.

J is TRBJ2-7 and V is TRBV11-3; 11 bases line up with TRBD1. V was pared by 6 bases and J by 3 bases, with 10 bases of the junction left unmatched. The CDR3 covers 16 residues. Germline V CDR1 and CDR2: SGHNT, YENEEA. The CDR3 nucleotides are TGTGCCAGCAGGGGACAGGGGGGCGACTCTGGCTACGAGCAGTACTTC. As protein: CASRGQGGDSGYEQYF.

The chain recombines TRBV9 with TRBJ1-4; TRBD1 is a possible D gene (5 bases). The CDR3 is 14 amino acids. Germline assignment: CDR1 SGDLS and CDR2 YYNGEE. V lost 4 bases to trimming and J lost 4 bases, with 11 bases between them. In nucleotides, the CDR3 is TGTGCCAGCAGCCCACGGGGGGATAATGAAAAACTGTTTTTT. Protein product: CASSPRGDNEKLFF.

The rearrangement links TRBV6-6 to TRBJ1-1; TRBD1 is a possible D gene (5 bases). The CDR3 is 12 residues long. CDR1 MNHNY and CDR2 SVGAGI come from the germline V gene (reference sequence). V lost 11 bases and J 1 base, leaving 11 bases between the germline ends. The CDR3 spells CAARGGNTEAFF. The CDR3 DNA is TGTGCCGCTCGGGGGGGGAACACTGAAGCTTTCTTT.

The rearrangement joins TRBV7-9 to TRBJ2-5; D is undetermined. V was cut by 0 bases and J by 2 bases, with 10 bases left in between. From germline, CDR1 is SEHNR and CDR2 FQNEAQ (reference sequence). CDR3 length equals 15 residues. CDR3 residues: CASSLALESQETQYF. In DNA, the CDR3 is TGTGCCAGCAGCTTAGCTTTGGAGAGTCAAGAGACCCAGTACTTC.

Points on this clone: The sample holds other DNA sequences that translate to the same CDR3. The chain combines TRBV7-6 with TRBJ1-4; a weak D match, TRBD1 (5 bases). The CDR3 is made up of 14 amino acids. Trimming shortened V by 3 bases and J by 5 bases, and 10 bases separated the two germline ends. CDR1 is SGHVS and CDR2 is FNYEAQ in the germline V gene. The CDR3 DNA reads TGTGCCAGCAGCTTGGGGGGGTCAAATGAAAAACTGTTTTTT. Encoded protein: CASSLGGSNEKLFF. Full variable domain (remainder filled in from reference TRBV7-6 and TRBJ1-4): GAGVSQSPRYKVTKRGQDVALRCDPISGHVSLYWYRQALGQGPEFLTYFNYEAQQDKSGLPNDRFSAERPEGSISTLTIQRTEQRDSAMYRCASSLGGSNEKLFFGSGTQLSVL.

V and J are TRBV5-4 and TRBJ2-1; D remains unclear. Germline V gene lookup returns CDR1 SGHNT and CDR2 YYREEE (reference sequence). The length of the CDR3 is 11 residues. The V end was cut by 0 bases, the J end by 10 bases, with 5 bases between. This CDR3 reads CASSLALEQFF. As DNA, the CDR3 is TGTGCCAGCAGCTTGGCGCTGGAGCAGTTCTTC. Looking up the rest from reference TRBV5-4 and TRBJ2-1 gives the full variable domain: ETGVTQSPTHLIKTRGQQVTLRCSSQSGHNTVSWYQQALGQGPQFIFQYYREEENGRGNFPPRFSGLQFPNYSSELNVNALELDDSALYLCASSLALEQFFGPGTRLTVL.

V and J are TRBV7-9 and TRBJ1-1, with unresolved D. Trimming left V 4 bases short and J 0 bases short, with 9 bases between. CDR1 SEHNR and CDR2 FQNEAQ come from the germline V gene (reference sequence). This CDR3 has 14 amino acids. CDR3: CASSSIRVNTEAFF. CDR3 in DNA: TGTGCCAGCAGCTCCATCCGGGTGAACACTGAAGCTTTCTTT.

This clone was recorded at least ten times. This rearrangement joins TRBV7-2 to TRBJ2-1, with D tentatively TRBD1 (6 bases). This CDR3 comprises 15 residues. The V gene lost 5 bases and the J gene lost 5 bases, with 16 bases spanning the gap. The germline gives CDR1 SGHTA, CDR2 FQGNSA. The CDR3 loop reads CASSTFPRGNNEQFF. The CDR3 DNA is TGTGCCAGCAGCACGTTCCCGAGGGGGAACAATGAGCAGTTCTTC. The whole variable domain, filled in from reference TRBV7-2 and TRBJ2-1, reads GAGVSQSPSNKVTEKGKDVELRCDPISGHTALYWYRQSLGQGLEFLIYFQGNSAPDKSGLPSDRFSAERTGGSVSTLTIQRTQQEDSAVYLCASSTFPRGNNEQFFGPGTRLTVL.

The J gene is TRBJ2-7, the V gene TRBV6-5; D may be TRBD1 (5 bases). The CDR3 consists of 14 residues. CDR1 MNHEY and CDR2 SVGAGI come from the germline V gene. The V end lost 4 bases, the J end lost 2 bases, and 12 bases lay between the germline ends. CDR3 sequence: CASSSYRFAYEQYF. The CDR3 DNA follows: TGTGCCAGCAGTTCATACAGGTTCGCCTACGAGCAGTACTTC.

V usage is TRBV5-1 and J usage is TRBJ1-5; D perhaps matches TRBD1 (5 bases). This CDR3 region has 14 residues. The V and J ends lost 5 bases and 3 bases respectively, with 12 bases between them. Germline V gene data show CDR1 as SGHRS and CDR2 as YFSETQ. The CDR3 reads CASREGLDNQPQHF. CDR3 coding DNA: TGCGCCAGCAGGGAGGGGTTGGACAATCAGCCCCAGCATTTT.

The CDR3 sequence is CSVTGTGNEKLFF. CDR3 sequence (DNA): TGCAGCGTAACCGGGACAGGAAATGAAAAACTGTTTTTT. V and J are TRBV29-1 and TRBJ1-4; 8 nucleotides match TRBD1. This CDR3 comprises 13 residues. Losses at the gene ends were 6 bases for V and 5 bases for J; bases not matched to a gene: 5. CDR1 and CDR2 from the germline V gene are SQVTM and ANQGSEA. The full variable domain, rest sourced from reference TRBV29-1 and TRBJ1-4, is SAVISQKPSRDICQRGTSLTIQCQVDSQVTMMFWYRQQPGQSLTLIATANQGSEATYESGFVIDKFPISRPNLTFSTLTVSNMSPEDSSIYLCSVTGTGNEKLFFGSGTQLSVL.

The rearrangement uses TRBV19 and TRBJ2-7, with D tentatively TRBD2 (6 bases). The CDR3 loop spans 14 amino acids. CDR1 LNHDA and CDR2 SQIVND come from the germline V gene (reference sequence). Trimming cost V 4 bases and J 5 bases, with 15 bases left between them. CDR3 nucleotides: TGTGCCAGTAGTAGGGCTTGGAGGGCCGACGAGCAGTACTTC. It encodes CASSRAWRADEQYF.

The chain has TRBV6-1 and TRBJ1-2, with TRBD1 matching over 8 bases. The CDR3 is made up of 15 amino acids. Per germline, CDR1 MNHNS and CDR2 SASEGT. Trimming cost V 2 bases and J 4 bases; bases outside gene matches: 6. CDR3 in DNA: TGTGCCAGCAGTGAACAGGGGGCCTTCTTCTATGGCTACACCTTC. This encodes CASSEQGAFFYGYTF.

The chain recombines TRBV4-3 with TRBJ2-2, with 7 bases matching TRBD2. Germline-derived CDR1 and CDR2 are LGHNA and YSLEER. The CDR3 is 16 amino acids. J gave up 9 bases and V 0 bases, and 10 bases lay outside the gene matches. The DNA for the CDR3 is TGCGCCAGCAGCCAAGATACTGGTCTAGCGGCGAGGGAGCTGTTTTTT. As protein: CASSQDTGLAARELFF.

This clone was recorded once. The J gene is TRBJ1-1, the V gene TRBV29-1; perhaps TRBD1 as D (5 bases). CDR3 length: 15 amino acids. CDR1 and CDR2 (germline): SQVTM, ANQGSEA. V was shortened by 4 bases and J by 4 bases, with 19 bases between the two germline ends. In DNA, the CDR3 is TGCAGCGTTGTACACCAGGGATTGGGGAGCACTGAAGCTTTCTTT. Encoded protein: CSVVHQGLGSTEAFF.

This clone was recorded a few times. V is TRBV5-4 and J is TRBJ2-2, with D perhaps being TRBD1 or TRBD2 (5 bases each). The CDR3 contains 16 residues. V dropped 3 bases and J dropped 4 bases, with 16 bases sitting between them. Germline CDR1 reads SGHNT; CDR2 reads YYREEE (reference sequence). CDR3 in DNA: TGTGCCAGCAGCTGGGGGACCCAGGGTTCCACCGGGGAGCTGTTTTTT. Amino acids: CASSWGTQGSTGELFF.

The V and J genes are TRBV11-3 and TRBJ1-2; D is ambiguous. The CDR3 covers 14 residues. V lost 5 bases and J lost 2, with 12 bases in between. CDR1 and CDR2 (germline): SGHNT, YENEEA. CDR3 amino acids: CASSPRTENYGYTF. In DNA, the CDR3 is TGTGCCAGCAGCCCCCGGACGGAAAACTATGGCTACACCTTC.

The V and J genes are TRBV27 and TRBJ1-1, with 8 bases that match TRBD1. The length of the CDR3 is 18 residues. Germline V CDR1 and CDR2: MNHEY, SMNVEV (reference sequence). V lost 5 bases and J lost 0; bases outside the gene matches: 14. In DNA, the CDR3 is TGTGCCAGCAGTCCACGGCCGGGGACAGGCCCGTTGAACACTGAAGCTTTCTTT. Its translation: CASSPRPGTGPLNTEAFF.

The chain combines TRBV30 with TRBJ2-1; no reliable D call. Trimming took 0 bases from V and 9 from J, leaving 9 bases between them. Germline V gives CDR1 GTSNPN, CDR2 SVGIG (reference sequence). There are 12 residues in the CDR3. CDR3 nucleotide sequence: TGTGCCTGGAGTGTACTGGTCGGTGAGCAGTTCTTC. Its protein product is CAWSVLVGEQFF. Full variable domain (missing parts from reference TRBV30 and TRBJ2-1): SQTIHQWPATLVQPVGSPLSLECTVEGTSNPNLYWYRQAAGRGLQLLFYSVGIGQISSEVPQNLSASRPQDRQFILSSKKLLLSDSGFYLCAWSVLVGEQFFGPGTRLTVL.

The chain combines TRBV21-1 with TRBJ2-7; the D call of TRBD1 is as the table states it, not checked on the DNA. TRBV21-1 is tagged as a pseudogene. The CDR3 extends over 14 amino acids. The CDR3 DNA is TGTGCCAGCAGCTGCTGGCCAATCTCCTACGAGCAGTACTTC. Protein: CASSCWPISYEQYF.

The chain links TRBV4-1 to TRBJ2-1; the D is unclear. Trimming cost V 3 bases and J 0 bases, with 15 bases left between them. Looked up from germline, CDR1 is MGHRA and CDR2 is YSYEKL. The CDR3 is made up of 17 amino acids. The CDR3 DNA sequence: TGCGCCAGCAGCCAGCCGAGACTGGTAAACTCCTACAATGAGCAGTTCTTC. Translated, it gives CASSQPRLVNSYNEQFF.